This T cell receptor (beta chain) was captured by sequencing in a study of blood T cell repertoires in COVID-19. The wider study: Researchers got acute and convalescent COVID-19 samples from the United States, Italy and Spain. T cells, B-cell-depleted T cells, or PBMCs provided the cDNA or gDNA that served as material.

The authors' processing: Nucleated cell counts were estimated from reference gene primer amplification. Assay used: immunoSEQ multiplex PCR; TCRdb lists only in-frame clones, some missing. From that table come the V and J calls and clone size; the DNA was used to work out D and trimming. The sample has about 180,000 clones, around nine tenths seen once; the top ten hold 0.45% to 0.65%. Trimming removed 5 bases from V and 6 bases from J; junction bases left unmatched: 7. CDR1 SGHTA and CDR2 FQGNSA come from the germline V gene. This CDR3 is built from 15 residues. The material sequenced was peripheral blood. The receptor was derived from a man between 45 and 60 years old with acute or convalescent COVID-19. The V gene is TRBV7-2, the J gene TRBJ2-2, with TRBD1 identical over 9 bases. The CDR3 DNA follows: TGTGCCAGCAGCCAAAACGGACAGGGGCCCGGGGAGCTGTTTTTT. Translation gives CASSQNGQGPGELFF.